In its sample, the clone carrying this TCR beta chain was seen once. What it binds is not known. The data were taken from a study of monozygotic twins with cystic fibrosis. At the level of the study: Libraries were built from three micrograms of fragmented DNA using around 14 PCR cycles.

This CDR3 is built from 17 residues. V was pared by 3 bases and J by 0 bases, with 15 bases between. The V gene's germline CDR1 is MDHEN and CDR2 SYDVKM. TCRdb keeps only in-frame clones here, not all; method: immunoSEQ multiplex PCR. There are 13,000 or so clones in the sample; around 91% occur only once, and 0.65% to 0.9% lies in the top ten. Study results and caveats: J usage was most co-twin-similar in 8 of 16 pairs, V in 13. Shared CDR3 numbers were not associated with age, concordance or severity. Low clonality (median around 0.0096) suggested a mostly naive repertoire.

The receptor comes from a boy aged 5-17 years with cystic fibrosis. The sequencing input was blood. The V call is TRBV28, the J call TRBJ1-3; D is ambiguous. In DNA, the CDR3 is TGTGCCAGCAGTTTTGCCTCGCACGATAACTCTGGAAACACCATATATTTT. Translated: CASSFASHDNSGNTIYF.